Following are 26 T cell receptor beta chains from one sample sequenced in a study of tumor and adjacent non-tumor tissue in lung cancer. Three rounds of nested PCR, following a modified ARM-PCR protocol, produced the TCRbeta library. TCRdb re-analysed the multiplex PCR reads in MiXCR, keeping a single row per CDR3 protein. The repertoire consists of about 200,000 distinct CDR3 sequences, with less than 80% occurring once and the leading ten covering almost 25%. RNA was extracted from bulk tissue without any cell sorting. Specimen: lung tumor tissue. Receptor source: a man aged 55 to 70 with non-small cell lung cancer.

The rearrangement links TRBV4-1 to TRBJ1-2; TRBD1 might be the D (6 bases). The V gene lost 5 bases and the J gene lost 4 bases, with 23 bases spanning the gap. This CDR3 contains 17 residues. Germline V gene data show CDR1 as MGHRA and CDR2 as YSYEKL. CDR3 sequence: CASSSRTGALPIYGYTF. The CDR3 DNA reads TGCGCCAGCAGCTCTAGGACGGGGGCCTTACCTATCTATGGCTACACCTTC.

For this clonotype: One end of the junction varies from germline; a read error may be responsible. The chain employs TRBV12-3 or TRBV12-4 and TRBJ2-3; the D is unclear. The CDR3 extends over 13 amino acids. The CDR3 region has the DNA TGTGCCAACACCCCCGTTAGCATAGATACACAGTATTTT. Its translation: CANTPVSIDTQYF.

Comments on this clonotype: A read error may explain this, as a much larger clone is one base away. The chain couples TRBV20-1 to TRBJ1-2; possible D gene TRBD1, 5 bases. The CDR3 is made up of 15 amino acids. Germline CDR1 reads DFQATT; CDR2 reads SNEGSKA (reference sequence). Trimming took 3 bases from V and 0 from J, leaving 14 bases between them. This CDR3 reads CSASGSTVSNYGYTF. The CDR3 DNA sequence: TGCAGTGCTAGTGGCTCGACAGTCTCTAACTATGGCTACACCTTC.

This clonotype occurred a few times. V gene TRBV2 combines with J gene TRBJ2-5, with 7 nucleotides matching TRBD1. Trimming cost V 7 bases and J 4 bases; bases outside gene matches: 0. The germline V gene encodes CDR1 SNHLY and CDR2 FYNNEI. This CDR3 comprises 11 residues. The CDR3 sequence: CASTGGETQYF. Written as DNA, the CDR3 is TGTGCCAGCACAGGGGGAGAGACCCAGTACTTC.

A word on this clonotype: Compared with germline, one end of the junction differs, possibly owing to a read error. This chain joins TRBV11-2 and TRBJ1-4; D is undetermined. The CDR3 is made up of 13 amino acids. Germline CDR1 and CDR2: SGHAT and FQNNGV. The CDR3 spells CPSSLREYDKLFF. CDR3 coding DNA: TGTCCCAGCAGCTTACGGGAGTATGATAAACTGTTTTTT.

The rearrangement joins TRBV11-2 to TRBJ1-4; D might be TRBD1 (5 bases). V was pared by 5 bases and J by 10 bases, with 26 bases between. Germline-derived CDR1 and CDR2 are SGHAT and FQNNGV. This CDR3 comprises 17 residues. CDR3 loop: CASSLKMPGPHGGKLFF. In DNA form, the CDR3 reads TGTGCCAGCAGCCTAAAAATGCCGGGACCGCACGGAGGAAAACTGTTTTTT.

For this clonotype: Because it lacks the conserved phenylalanine or tryptophan at the end, this CDR3 is likely a read error. Written as DNA, the CDR3 is TGTGCCAGCGGAGTCTCTGGAAAGACCATATATTCT. Its translation: CASGVSGKTIYS. The chain has TRBV12-3 or TRBV12-4 and TRBJ1-3; D call uncertain. The CDR3 extends over 12 amino acids.

The chain combines TRBV20-1 with TRBJ2-1; D not resolved. The ends were cut back, 5 bases at V and 4 bases at J, with 12 bases in the middle. The CDR3 runs to 13 residues. In germline, CDR1 is DFQATT, CDR2 SNEGSKA (reference sequence). This chain's CDR3 is CSALSPDYNEQFF. As DNA, the CDR3 is TGCAGTGCTTTGTCCCCAGATTACAATGAGCAGTTCTTC.

Of note for this clonotype: A junction end diverges from the germline sequence, so it may reflect a read error. The gene calls are TRBV29-1 and TRBJ1-1; the D gene is possibly TRBD1 (6 bases). This CDR3 comprises 12 residues. CDR1 is SQVTM and CDR2 is ANQGSEA in the germline V gene. The CDR3 sequence: CSVRPGATEVFF. As DNA, the CDR3 is TGCAGCGTCAGACCGGGGGCCACTGAAGTTTTCTTT.

The chain uses TRBV12-3 or TRBV12-4 and TRBJ2-7; tentatively, D is TRBD2 (5 bases). V lost 10 bases to trimming and J lost 1 base, with 20 bases between them. The CDR3 contains 15 residues. CDR3 bases: TGTGCCAACATTTTAGCGCTGTCCGGATCCTACGAGCAGTACTTC. Amino acids: CANILALSGSYEQYF.

In this sample, this clonotype turned up many times. This chain links TRBV6-4 with TRBJ2-3; D is perhaps TRBD1 or TRBD2 (6 bases each). CDR3 length equals 15 residues. The germline V gene encodes CDR1 MRHNA and CDR2 SNTAGT. Trimming removed 2 bases at V and 4 bases at J, with 13 bases between. DNA for the CDR3: TGTGCCAGCAGTGACAAGGGGGGATCCGCAGATACGCAGTATTTT. Protein: CASSDKGGSADTQYF.

There are a few counts of this clonotype. This rearrangement joins TRBV6-1 to TRBJ1-5; D perhaps matches TRBD1 (5 bases). The CDR3 totals 16 residues. V dropped 6 bases and J dropped 0 bases, with 15 bases sitting between them. CDR1 is MNHNS, CDR2 SASEGT, per germline. In DNA, the CDR3 is TGTGCCAGCAGGCAGGGTCGGGCATATAGCAATCAGCCCCAGCATTTT. Its translation: CASRQGRAYSNQPQHF.

This sequence joins TRBV20-1 and TRBJ1-5; D is uncertain. V lost 3 bases to trimming and J lost 0 bases, with 15 bases between them. The CDR3 is 16 residues long. From germline, CDR1 is DFQATT and CDR2 SNEGSKA (reference sequence). CDR3 region: CSASHTTTNSNQPQHF. The DNA of the CDR3 is TGCAGTGCTAGTCACACAACCACTAATAGCAATCAGCCCCAGCATTTT.

As concerns this clonotype: The germline gene is not matched at one end of the junction; a read error may be the cause. The rearrangement links TRBV5-5 to TRBJ2-7; weak D call: TRBD1 (6 bases). This CDR3 contains 15 residues. The germline gives CDR1 SGHKS, CDR2 YYEKEE (reference sequence). CDR3 coding DNA: TGTGCCAGCAGCTCCGGAGGACAGCCCTACGATAGGCAGCACTTC. As protein: CASSSGGQPYDRQHF.

This clonotype was recorded many times. The chain couples TRBV20-1 to TRBJ1-2, with 9 bases aligning to TRBD1. Germline CDR1 and CDR2: DFQATT and SNEGSKA (reference sequence). The CDR3 loop spans 13 amino acids. V lost 5 bases, J lost 4 bases, and 5 bases stayed unmatched. CDR3 protein: CSAQDRGAYGYTF. In nucleotides, the CDR3 is TGCAGTGCTCAGGACAGGGGCGCCTATGGCTACACCTTC.

As for this clonotype: This likely comes from a read error, as the CDR3 has no conserved phenylalanine or tryptophan at its end. The genes are TRBV6-2 or TRBV6-3 and TRBJ2-4; D is unclear. The V gene's germline CDR1 is MNHEY and CDR2 SVGEGT. There are 17 residues in the CDR3. This CDR3 reads CASSYSRQTVDKNIQYL. In DNA, the CDR3 is TGTGCCAGCAGTTACTCTCGGCAGACGGTCGACAAAAACATACAGTACTTA.

As regards this clonotype: Its ends do not fully match the called genes, so a read error is possible. This chain uses TRBV6-5 with TRBJ1-4, with a weak D call TRBD1 (5 bases). This CDR3 contains 13 residues. Germline V gene sequence: CDR1 MNHEY, CDR2 SVGAGI. The CDR3 loop reads CASTLSLGEKLLF. The CDR3 region has the DNA TGTGCCAGCACTTTATCTTTGGGGGAAAAACTGTTATTT.

As for this clonotype: It is likely a read error, because the conserved phenylalanine at the end of the CDR3 is missing. The genes are TRBV11-3 and TRBJ2-5; D may match TRBD1 or TRBD2 (6 bases each). V gave up 4 bases and J gave up 1 base, with 22 bases separating them. Germline loops: CDR1 SGHNT, CDR2 YENEEA. CDR3 size: 18 residues. The CDR3 DNA sequence: TGTGCCAGCAGCTCGCAGACTCGGGGGCGTGGGTTCCAAGAGACCCAGTACATC. Amino acids: CASSSQTRGRGFQETQYI.

The chain couples TRBV20-1 to TRBJ1-4; D gene ambiguous. The CDR3 is 13 amino acids. V lost 7 bases to trimming and J lost 4 bases, with 13 bases between them. Germline V CDR1 and CDR2: DFQATT, SNEGSKA (reference sequence). The chain's CDR3 is CSVSSRINEKLFF. The CDR3 DNA reads TGCAGTGTTAGTTCGAGGATTAATGAAAAACTGTTTTTT.

Note on this clonotype: Its ends do not fully match the called genes, so a read error is possible. This chain links TRBV11-2 with TRBJ2-2; possibly TRBD2 for D (6 bases). From germline, CDR1 is SGHAT and CDR2 FQNNGV. The CDR3 consists of 16 residues. The chain's CDR3 is CASNLSASADTGELFF. The CDR3 bases are TGTGCCAGCAACTTAAGCGCTAGCGCCGACACCGGGGAGCTGTTTTTT.

Notes on this clonotype: Since a much larger clone is just one base distant, this may be a read error. The chain is built from TRBV28 and TRBJ2-7, with 7 bases aligning to TRBD1. Germline V gene lookup returns CDR1 MDHEN and CDR2 SYDVKM. CDR3 size: 14 residues. The CDR3 here is CDSTSPGTVYEQYF. The CDR3 DNA is TGTGACAGCACCTCGCCAGGGACAGTCTACGAGCAGTACTTC.

Comments on this clonotype: One junction end does not reproduce the germline sequence, and a read error may be involved. The chain uses TRBV12-3 or TRBV12-4 and TRBJ2-1; weak D call: TRBD1 (6 bases). The CDR3 length is 17 residues. CDR3: CAGSFLQGPICGHEQFF. For the CDR3, the DNA is TGTGCCGGCAGTTTTCTGCAGGGGCCTATATGTGGCCATGAGCAGTTCTTC.

Regarding this clonotype: A read error may explain this, as a much larger clone is one base away. This chain links TRBV20-1 with TRBJ1-2, with a tentative D call TRBD1 (5 bases). Germline loops: CDR1 DFQATT, CDR2 SNEGSKA (reference sequence). The CDR3 totals 14 residues. CDR3 in amino acids: CSPKPGHPRAGYIF. The CDR3 region has the DNA TGCAGTCCAAAACCAGGACACCCAAGGGCTGGCTACATCTTC.

This clonotype was observed a few times. This rearrangement joins TRBV5-6 to TRBJ1-1, with 10 bases identical to TRBD1. CDR3 length equals 17 residues. V was pared by 0 bases and J by 5 bases, with 10 bases of the junction left unmatched. Germline loops: CDR1 SGHDT, CDR2 YYEEEE. CDR3 protein: CASSLGQGATRRTEAFF. As DNA, the CDR3 is TGTGCCAGCAGCTTGGGACAGGGGGCCACACGGAGAACTGAAGCTTTCTTT.

This clonotype turned up a few times. The genes are TRBV24-1 and TRBJ2-3; tentative D call: TRBD2 (6 bases). This CDR3 has 15 amino acids. The V and J ends lost 1 base and 1 base respectively, with 8 bases between them. Germline values: CDR1 KGHDR, CDR2 SFDVKD. The CDR3 sequence is CATSDFGGGTDTQYF. CDR3 DNA: TGTGCCACCAGTGATTTCGGGGGTGGCACAGATACGCAGTATTTT.

Of note for this clonotype: A junction end diverges from the germline sequence, so it may reflect a read error. The V call is TRBV5-4, the J call TRBJ2-1, with 8 nucleotides matching TRBD1. This CDR3 region has 15 residues. Germline values: CDR1 SGHNT, CDR2 YYREEE (reference sequence). The CDR3 region has the DNA TGTACCAGCAGCTTCCGGGACAGGTCCTACAATGAGCAGTTCTTC. This gives the protein CTSSFRDRSYNEQFF.